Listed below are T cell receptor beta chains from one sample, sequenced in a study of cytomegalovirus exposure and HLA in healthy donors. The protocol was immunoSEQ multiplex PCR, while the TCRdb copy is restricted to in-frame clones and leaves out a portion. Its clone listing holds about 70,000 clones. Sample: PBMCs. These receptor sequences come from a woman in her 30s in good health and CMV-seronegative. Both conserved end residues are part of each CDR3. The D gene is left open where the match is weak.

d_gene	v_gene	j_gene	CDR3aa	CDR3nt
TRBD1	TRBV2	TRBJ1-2	CAIRSQGARYGYTF	TGTGCCATTCGGAGTCAGGGGGCGCGGTATGGCTACACCTTC
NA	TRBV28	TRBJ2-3	CGSTGGGTDTQYF	TGCGGGTCCACGGGGGGCGGCACAGATACGCAGTATTTT
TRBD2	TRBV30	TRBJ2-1	CAWTGLAGNEQFF	TGTGCCTGGACAGGACTAGCGGGGAATGAGCAGTTCTTC
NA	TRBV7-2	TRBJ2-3	CASSSRGTDTQYF	TGTGCCAGCAGCTCCCGGGGCACAGATACGCAGTATTTT
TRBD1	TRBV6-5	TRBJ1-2	CASRPDRGYGYTF	TGTGCCAGCAGACCGGACAGGGGCTATGGCTACACCTTC
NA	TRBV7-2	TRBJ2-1	CASSSRRGGANNEQFF	TGTGCCAGCAGCTCCCGTAGGGGGGGGGCAAACAATGAGCAGTTCTTC
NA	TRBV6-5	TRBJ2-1	CASTRGGRGTEQFF	TGTGCCAGCACCAGGGGCGGGCGGGGGACTGAGCAGTTCTTC
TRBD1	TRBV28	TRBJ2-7	CASSLMGQAYEQYF	TGTGCCAGCAGTTTAATGGGACAGGCCTACGAGCAGTACTTC
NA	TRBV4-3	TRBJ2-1	CASSQELIQGPINEQFF	TGCGCCAGCAGCCAAGAGTTAATACAGGGTCCCATCAATGAGCAGTTCTTC
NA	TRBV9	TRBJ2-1	CASSVVGGSYNEQFF	TGTGCCAGCAGCGTAGTGGGAGGTTCCTACAATGAGCAGTTCTTC
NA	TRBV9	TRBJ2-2	CASMLGGTGELFF	TGTGCCAGCATGTTAGGGGGAACCGGGGAGCTGTTTTTT
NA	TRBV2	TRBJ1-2	CASSNSRGHYGYTF	TGTGCCAGCAGTAATAGCAGGGGACACTATGGCTACACCTTC
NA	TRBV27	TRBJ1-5	CASSFQGTQPQHF	TGTGCCAGCAGTTTCCAGGGGACCCAGCCCCAGCATTTT
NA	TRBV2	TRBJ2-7	CASTRGTNTYEQYF	TGTGCCAGCACTCGGGGGACCAACACCTACGAGCAGTACTTC
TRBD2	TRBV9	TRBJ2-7	CASSAAGGGDEQYF	TGTGCCAGCAGCGCCGCAGGCGGGGGTGATGAGCAGTACTTC
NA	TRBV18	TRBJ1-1	CASSPRGASETEAFF	TGTGCCAGCTCACCTCGCGGGGCTTCCGAGACTGAAGCTTTCTTT
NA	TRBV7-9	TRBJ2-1	CASSLRGFAGPHEQFF	TGTGCCAGCAGCCTCCGGGGCTTTGCGGGACCCCACGAGCAGTTCTTC
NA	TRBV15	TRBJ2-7	CATSRDLGTGAYEQYF	TGTGCCACCAGCAGAGATCTCGGGACTGGTGCCTACGAGCAGTACTTC
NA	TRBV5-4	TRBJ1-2	CASSLDRVESYTF	TGTGCCAGCAGCTTGGACAGGGTCGAGAGCTACACCTTC
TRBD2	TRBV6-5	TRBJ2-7	CASSYSAASGVYEQYF	TGTGCCAGCAGTTACTCGGCGGCTAGCGGGGTCTACGAGCAGTACTTC
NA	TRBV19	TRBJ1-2	CASGELREGYTF	TGTGCCAGTGGGGAGCTTCGTGAGGGCTACACCTTC
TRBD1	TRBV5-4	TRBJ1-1	CASSFLQGGTEAFF	TGTGCCAGCAGCTTTTTACAGGGGGGCACTGAAGCTTTCTTT
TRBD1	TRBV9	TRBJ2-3	CASSVGTDRAKDTQYF	TGTGCCAGCAGCGTAGGTACGGACAGGGCGAAAGATACGCAGTATTTT
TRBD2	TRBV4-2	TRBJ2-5	CASSQVGLANPLAETQYF	TGTGCCAGCAGCCAGGTGGGACTAGCAAACCCATTGGCGGAGACCCAGTACTTC
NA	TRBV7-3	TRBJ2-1	CASSLSSGPYNEQFF	TGTGCCAGCAGCTTGAGTAGCGGTCCCTACAATGAGCAGTTCTTC
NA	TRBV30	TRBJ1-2	CAWSYTTGNYGYTF	TGTGCCTGGAGTTACACGACGGGTAACTATGGCTACACCTTC
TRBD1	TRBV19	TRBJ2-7	CASSDRDRFYEQYF	TGTGCCAGTAGTGACCGGGACAGGTTTTACGAGCAGTACTTC
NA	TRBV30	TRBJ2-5	CAWCRGREGETQYF	TGTGCCTGGTGTAGGGGGAGAGAGGGAGAGACCCAGTACTTC
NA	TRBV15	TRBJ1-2	CATGGLTYGYTF	TGTGCCACCGGGGGACTGACGTATGGCTACACCTTC
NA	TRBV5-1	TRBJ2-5	CASSGGAWETQYF	TGCGCCAGCAGCGGGGGCGCGTGGGAGACCCAGTACTTC
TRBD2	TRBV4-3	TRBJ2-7	CASSQETSGGQVYEQYF	TGCGCCAGCAGCCAAGAGACTAGCGGGGGGCAAGTCTACGAGCAGTACTTC
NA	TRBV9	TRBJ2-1	CASSVGTWGYNEQFF	TGTGCCAGCAGCGTAGGGACTTGGGGCTACAATGAGCAGTTCTTC
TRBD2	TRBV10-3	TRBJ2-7	CAISPMGREGSYEQYF	TGTGCCATCAGCCCAATGGGGAGGGAGGGCTCCTACGAGCAGTACTTC
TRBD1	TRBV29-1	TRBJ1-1	CSERTGSNTEAFF	TGCAGCGAGCGGACAGGATCGAACACTGAAGCTTTCTTT
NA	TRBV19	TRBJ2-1	CASSIGGARNEQFF	TGTGCCAGTAGTATTGGGGGGGCAAGGAATGAGCAGTTCTTC
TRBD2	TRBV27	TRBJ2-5	CASSLSVAGIRYF	TGTGCCAGCAGTTTATCGGTAGCGGGGATCCGGTACTTC
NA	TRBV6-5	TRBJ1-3	CATMTVSGNTIYF	TGTGCCACCATGACAGTCTCTGGAAACACCATATATTTT
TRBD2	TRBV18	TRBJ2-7	CASSPLAGSGEQYF	TGTGCCAGCTCACCCCTAGCGGGAAGCGGCGAGCAGTACTTC
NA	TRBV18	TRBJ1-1	CASSPLRTEAFF	TGTGCCAGCTCACCCCTAAGAACTGAAGCTTTCTTT
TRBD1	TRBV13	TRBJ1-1	CASSWTGTEAFF	TGTGCCAGCAGCTGGACAGGGACTGAAGCTTTCTTT
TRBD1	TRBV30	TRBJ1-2	CAWSAGQGYGYTF	TGTGCCTGGAGCGCCGGACAGGGCTATGGCTACACCTTC
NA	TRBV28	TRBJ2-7	CASSSRGGQQYF	TGTGCCAGCAGTTCCCGGGGTGGGCAGCAGTACTTC
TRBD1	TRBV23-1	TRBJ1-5	CASLGQGLYSNQPQHF	TGCGCCAGCCTGGGACAGGGCTTATATAGCAATCAGCCCCAGCATTTT